A selection of T cell receptor beta chains follows, all from one sample in a study of T cell responses to AZD1222 COVID-19 vaccine. The protocol was immunoSEQ multiplex PCR, while the TCRdb copy is restricted to in-frame clones and leaves out a portion. The table has around 130,000 clones, about 88% seen once; the top ten hold 7.6%. The sample consisted of peripheral blood, taken on day 0 of AZD1222 vaccination. The receptor source for this set is an adult in good health. Both conserved end residues are part of each CDR3. Fields, in order: D gene, clone size, V gene, J gene, CDR3 DNA, CDR3 protein. The D gene is left open where the match is weak. Part of the rows lack a size; the others show once, few, many or a class for expanded clones.

>TRBD1|.|TRBV6-4|TRBJ1-2
TGTGCCAGCAGCTCCGGGACAGGGTATTTTGGCTACACCTTC
CASSSGTGYFGYTF
>.|few|TRBV29-1|TRBJ1-6
TGCAGCGTTTCGGTCAGTCGGAATTCACCCCTCCACTTT
CSVSVSRNSPLHF
>TRBD2|.|TRBV7-6|TRBJ2-7
TGTGCCAGCAGCTTAGTTTCGGGTGCGGGAGGGTCCTACGAGCAGTACTTC
CASSLVSGAGGSYEQYF
>TRBD1|.|TRBV5-1|TRBJ1-4
TGCGCCAGCAGCTTGGAGGGACAGATCGTTGAAAAACTGTTTTTT
CASSLEGQIVEKLFF
>TRBD1|.|TRBV30|TRBJ2-5
TGTGCCTGGAGCTACAGGGGGACCCAGTACTTC
CAWSYRGTQYF
>.|.|TRBV21-1|TRBJ2-7
TGTGCCTCAAAGGCGGGGGGTGGTCCCTACGAGCAGTACTTC
CASKAGGGPYEQYF
>TRBD1|.|TRBV5-5|TRBJ2-7
TGTGCCAGCAGCTTGGCGACAGGGCCTACCTACGAGCAGTACTTC
CASSLATGPTYEQYF
>.|.|TRBV5-4|TRBJ2-2
TGTGCCAGCAGCGGGAAGAACACCGGGGAGCTGTTTTTT
CASSGKNTGELFF
>.|.|TRBV2|TRBJ2-3
TGTGCCAGCAAGAGGAGCACAGATACGCAGTATTTT
CASKRSTDTQYF
>.|.|TRBV9|TRBJ2-2
TGTGCCAGCAGCTCCACCGGACTAACGAACACCGGGGAGCTGTTTTTT
CASSSTGLTNTGELFF
>.|few|TRBV19|TRBJ1-5
TGTGCCAGTAGTATTCCGCGTGGGGCAGGCAATAGCAATCAGCCCCAGCATTTT
CASSIPRGAGNSNQPQHF
>TRBD2|.|TRBV25-1|TRBJ2-1
TGTGCCAGCACCCTAGCGGGGAAGGACAATGAGCAGTTCTTC
CASTLAGKDNEQFF
>.|.|TRBV19|TRBJ2-2
TGTGCCAGTAGTATAGGGGGACACACCACCGGGGAGCTGTTTTTT
CASSIGGHTTGELFF
>.|.|TRBV28|TRBJ1-5
TGTGCCAGCAGTTTCCGGGTAGGGAATCAGCCCCAGCATTTT
CASSFRVGNQPQHF
>TRBD1|few|TRBV12-3/TRBV12-4|TRBJ1-5
TGTGCCAGCAGCCGCGACAGGGGTTGGCCCCAGCATTTT
CASSRDRGWPQHF
>TRBD2|.|TRBV10-3|TRBJ2-1
TGTGCCATCAGTGAGTCACTAGCGGGAGGTTCTAATGAGCAGTTCTTC
CAISESLAGGSNEQFF
>.|.|TRBV29-1|TRBJ2-7
TGCAGCGTTGTTCGTGACGGCCCATTACGGGAGCAGTACTTC
CSVVRDGPLREQYF
>.|.|TRBV13|TRBJ2-7
TGTGCCAGCAGCTTAGGCCCAACTTACGAGCAGTACTTC
CASSLGPTYEQYF
>TRBD2|.|TRBV6-1|TRBJ2-2
TGTGCCAGCAGTGGCTCCGCGGGGGGGACCACCGGGGAGCTGTTTTTT
CASSGSAGGTTGELFF
>TRBD2|.|TRBV5-8|TRBJ2-2
TGTGCCAGCAGCCGCGGGACTAGGAACACCGGGGAGCTGTTTTTT
CASSRGTRNTGELFF
>.|.|TRBV28|TRBJ2-5
TGTGCCAGCAGGTTGTTCCCCCAAGAGACCCAGTACTTC
CASRLFPQETQYF
>.|.|TRBV5-4|TRBJ1-5
TGTGCCAGCAGCGTGGACAGTCAGCCCCAGCATTTT
CASSVDSQPQHF
>TRBD1|few|TRBV5-6|TRBJ1-3
TGTGCCAGCAGCTTGGGACAGGGTACATACACCATATATTTT
CASSLGQGTYTIYF
>TRBD2|.|TRBV7-9|TRBJ2-7
TGTGCCAGCAGCCGGACTAGCGGTGCCTACGAGCAGTACTTC
CASSRTSGAYEQYF
>TRBD1|.|TRBV27|TRBJ1-5
TGTGCCAGCAGTTTAGGGACAGGGTACAATCAGCCCCAGCATTTT
CASSLGTGYNQPQHF
>TRBD1|.|TRBV18|TRBJ2-7
TGTGCCAGCTCACCATCTCGAACAGGGGGGCCCTACGAGCAGTACTTC
CASSPSRTGGPYEQYF
>TRBD2|.|TRBV7-2|TRBJ2-5
TGTGCCAGCAGCTTAGGACTAGCGGGAGGGCCTGGGGAGACCCAGTACTTC
CASSLGLAGGPGETQYF
>.|.|TRBV11-2|TRBJ2-4
TGTGCCAGCAGCCCGAACCTCGACAGGGCCAAAAACATTCAGTACTTC
CASSPNLDRAKNIQYF
>.|.|TRBV18|TRBJ1-1
TGTGCCAGCTCACCTGGGGGGCTAGGGAACACTGAAGCTTTCTTT
CASSPGGLGNTEAFF
>.|.|TRBV6-5|TRBJ1-5
TGTGCCAGTCAGGGGAATAATCAGCCCCAGCATTTT
CASQGNNQPQHF